These T cell receptor beta chains were read from a single sample in a study of shared clonotypes between healthy human individuals. Produced via immunoSEQ multiplex PCR; TCRdb's table is partial and in-frame only. The profile shows roughly 2.1 million clones, about 93% of them singletons. The sample taken for sequencing was naive CD8+ T cells from PBMCs. Receptor source: a young man in good health. Some clones in this sample may be carry-over from other donors' samples. Each CDR3 is given with its conserved first and last residue. The D gene is left open where the match is weak. Clone size, where shown, is once, few, many, or a class for clones that have expanded.

J	size	D	V	CDR3	DNA
TRBJ2-2	-	-	TRBV28	CASSFGGPNTGELFF	TGTGCCAGCAGTTTTGGGGGCCCGAACACCGGGGAGCTGTTTTTT
TRBJ2-3	-	-	TRBV6-4	CASSDWADRNTDTQYF	TGTGCCAGCAGTGACTGGGCGGACCGTAACACAGATACGCAGTATTTT
TRBJ1-1	-	TRBD1	TRBV9	CASSIGDSEAFF	TGTGCCAGCAGCATCGGGGACAGTGAAGCTTTCTTT
TRBJ2-7	once	TRBD2	TRBV18	CASSPLLAGDHWEQYF	TGTGCCAGCTCACCCCTACTAGCGGGAGATCACTGGGAGCAGTACTTC
TRBJ2-7	-	TRBD2	TRBV6-5	CASSSRGAGASYEQYF	TGTGCCAGCAGTTCCCGGGGAGCGGGGGCCTCCTACGAGCAGTACTTC
TRBJ2-7	-	-	TRBV4-1	CASSQGLYVYRGEAEQYF	TGCGCCAGCAGCCAAGGCCTCTATGTATATAGGGGGGAAGCCGAGCAGTACTTC
TRBJ1-2	-	TRBD1	TRBV6-6	CASSYFGTGENYGYTF	TGTGCCAGCAGTTACTTCGGGACAGGAGAGAACTATGGCTACACCTTC
TRBJ1-2	few	-	TRBV7-9	CASSLNAACTF	TGTGCCAGCAGCTTAAACGCGGCGTGTACCTTC
TRBJ1-5	few	-	TRBV30	CAWSGGSNQPQHF	TGTGCCTGGAGTGGGGGAAGCAATCAGCCCCAGCATTTT
TRBJ1-5	-	-	TRBV25-1	CASSEGFRNQPQHF	TGTGCCAGCAGTGAGGGCTTCAGGAATCAGCCCCAGCATTTT
TRBJ2-7	-	TRBD1	TRBV7-8	CASSLAPGGGYEQYF	TGTGCCAGCAGCTTAGCGCCAGGGGGCGGATACGAGCAGTACTTC
TRBJ2-2	-	-	TRBV27	CASKPFGENTGELFF	TGTGCCAGCAAGCCCTTTGGGGAAAACACCGGGGAGCTGTTTTTT
TRBJ2-7	-	TRBD2	TRBV7-9	CASSSLLAGGSHEQYF	TGTGCCAGCAGCTCACTTCTAGCGGGAGGGTCCCACGAGCAGTACTTC
TRBJ1-5	-	-	TRBV27	CASSLWLNQPQHF	TGTGCCAGCAGTTTATGGCTCAATCAGCCCCAGCATTTT
TRBJ2-7	-	-	TRBV7-9	CASSQTVNEQYF	TGTGCCAGCAGCCAAACAGTTAACGAGCAGTACTTC
TRBJ1-2	-	TRBD1	TRBV30	CAWKGQGLRNYGYTF	TGTGCCTGGAAGGGACAGGGGCTCAGAAACTATGGCTACACCTTC
TRBJ2-1	once	TRBD2	TRBV28	CASSTRLAGGYNEQFF	TGTGCCAGCAGTACCCGACTAGCGGGGGGCTACAATGAGCAGTTCTTC
TRBJ2-3	-	-	TRBV2	CASRRDLITEAQYF	TGTGCCAGCAGAAGGGACCTCATCACGGAGGCGCAGTATTTT
TRBJ1-5	-	-	TRBV4-1	CASSQVQGGDQPQHF	TGCGCCAGCAGCCAAGTTCAGGGTGGCGATCAGCCCCAGCATTTT
TRBJ1-2	-	-	TRBV29-1	CSVVFLGDNYGYTF	TGCAGCGTTGTATTTCTAGGAGATAACTATGGCTACACCTTC
TRBJ2-1	-	TRBD2	TRBV13	CASSLPAGGYNEQFF	TGTGCCAGCAGCTTACCAGCGGGAGGTTACAATGAGCAGTTCTTC
TRBJ2-7	-	-	TRBV15	CATSRDRGQPGHEQYF	TGTGCCACCAGCAGAGATCGAGGCCAACCAGGGCACGAGCAGTACTTC
TRBJ2-2	-	TRBD2	TRBV4-1	CASSQDRWEGTGELFF	TGCGCCAGCAGCCAAGATCGGTGGGAGGGCACCGGGGAGCTGTTTTTT
TRBJ2-3	-	-	TRBV7-3	CASSLGLVGTGTDTQYF	TGTGCCAGCAGCTTGGGGCTCGTTGGAACAGGGACAGATACGCAGTATTTT
TRBJ2-2	-	-	TRBV9	CASSAGTSNTGELFF	TGTGCCAGCAGTGCCGGGACATCGAACACCGGGGAGCTGTTTTTT
TRBJ2-5	-	-	TRBV27	CASSLAGVEETQYF	TGTGCCAGCAGTTTAGCAGGGGTGGAGGAGACCCAGTACTTC
TRBJ1-2	once	TRBD1	TRBV19	CASKRDREGYGYTF	TGTGCCAGTAAACGGGACAGGGAGGGGTATGGCTACACCTTC
TRBJ1-5	-	-	TRBV28	CASRTTLNQPQHF	TGTGCCAGCAGGACAACATTGAATCAGCCCCAGCATTTT
TRBJ1-1	-	-	TRBV29-1	CSVEDTRGLWTEAFF	TGCAGCGTTGAAGATACGAGGGGCCTTTGGACTGAAGCTTTCTTT
TRBJ2-7	-	-	TRBV9	CASSVGSGGNYEQYF	TGTGCCAGCAGCGTAGGGTCCGGGGGCAACTACGAGCAGTACTTC
TRBJ2-5	-	TRBD1	TRBV9	CASSAWTGGQETQYF	TGTGCCAGCAGCGCTTGGACAGGGGGGCAAGAGACCCAGTACTTC
TRBJ2-1	-	-	TRBV19	CASSISGSSGNEQFF	TGTGCCAGTAGTATATCGGGCAGTTCAGGGAATGAGCAGTTCTTC
TRBJ2-5	-	-	TRBV7-9	CASSTWDRGQETQYF	TGTGCCAGCAGCACTTGGGACCGAGGCCAAGAGACCCAGTACTTC